This is a list of T cell receptor beta chains from one sample in a study of radiation and T cells in renal cell carcinoma. Clones were sequenced by immunoSEQ multiplex PCR, and TCRdb holds only the in-frame ones, with some missing. Of about 140,000 clones listed, approximately 87% are singletons. This specimen was blood, taken from a patient whose treatment included radiotherapy and nephrectomy. These receptors were collected from a woman aged 45-65 years with renal cell carcinoma. Each CDR3 is given with its conserved first and last residue. A D gene is named only where the DNA matches it firmly. A clone size is listed for some rows: how often the clone was seen (once, few, many), or a class if it is expanded.

. TRBJ1-1 TRBV9 TRBD1 CASSVGTGATNTEAFF TGTGCCAGCAGCGTTGGGACAGGTGCTACGAACACTGAAGCTTTCTTT
. TRBJ2-5 TRBV7-9 . CASSLYRETQYF TGTGCCAGCAGCTTATACCGGGAGACCCAGTACTTC
. TRBJ1-2 TRBV10-2 . CASSGRGHYGYTF TGCGCCAGCAGTGGTAGGGGACACTATGGCTACACCTTC
. TRBJ2-2 TRBV25-1 TRBD1 CASSEWTGSGELFF TGTGCCAGCAGTGAATGGACAGGGTCCGGGGAGCTGTTTTTT
. TRBJ1-3 TRBV7-2 . CASSHTGIPGNTIYF TGTGCCAGCAGCCACACAGGAATTCCTGGAAACACCATATATTTT
. TRBJ1-4 TRBV27 . CASSSATNEKLFF TGTGCCAGCAGCTCTGCAACTAATGAAAAACTGTTTTTT
. TRBJ2-1 TRBV2 . CASNEQFF TGTGCCAGCAATGAGCAGTTCTTC
few TRBJ1-1 TRBV30 TRBD1 CAWRSPGGKPEAFF TGTGCCTGGAGATCCCCAGGGGGCAAGCCTGAAGCTTTCTTT
few TRBJ1-1 TRBV7-2 . CASSWGTTEAFF TGTGCCAGCAGCTGGGGGACGACTGAAGCTTTCTTT
. TRBJ1-5 TRBV28 . CASSLLHRINQPQHF TGTGCCAGCAGTTTACTGCACAGAATCAATCAGCCCCAGCATTTT
. TRBJ2-1 TRBV15 TRBD2 CATRRLASGHNEQFF TGTGCCACCAGAAGGTTGGCTAGCGGACACAATGAGCAGTTCTTC
. TRBJ2-1 TRBV4-1 TRBD1 CASSQTGTGSYEQFF TGCGCCAGCAGCCAGACCGGGACAGGGAGCTATGAGCAGTTCTTC
. TRBJ1-5 TRBV6-5 . CASSLGGVGNQPQHF TGTGCCAGCAGTTTGGGGGGCGTTGGCAATCAGCCCCAGCATTTT
. TRBJ1-5 TRBV30 . CAWRGRGFDQPQHF TGTGCCTGGAGGGGCAGGGGTTTCGATCAGCCCCAGCATTTT
few TRBJ1-5 TRBV19 . CASSPSRDGDQPQHF TGTGCCAGTAGTCCCTCCAGGGACGGGGATCAGCCCCAGCATTTT
. TRBJ2-5 TRBV9 TRBD1 CASSATGTGEWETQYF TGTGCCAGCAGCGCGACCGGGACAGGGGAGTGGGAGACCCAGTACTTC
. TRBJ2-7 TRBV2 . CASGGRSEQYF TGTGCCAGCGGGGGGCGCTCCGAGCAGTACTTC
. TRBJ1-5 TRBV27 . CASSSTDRTSVQPQHF TGTGCCAGCAGTTCGACCGACAGAACTTCCGTACAGCCCCAGCATTTT
. TRBJ2-6 TRBV10-3 . CAISESSSGANVLTF TGTGCCATCAGTGAGTCGAGCTCTGGGGCCAACGTCCTGACTTTC
. TRBJ1-4 TRBV7-9 TRBD1 CASSLGQGDEKLFF TGTGCCAGCAGCTTAGGCCAGGGGGATGAAAAACTGTTTTTT
. TRBJ1-2 TRBV19 . CASSIGLDGINYGYTF TGTGCCAGTAGTATAGGACTGGACGGCATAAACTATGGCTACACCTTC
once TRBJ1-5 TRBV4-3 TRBD1 CASSQDWGQRVGQPQHF TGCGCCAGCAGCCAAGACTGGGGACAGCGAGTAGGACAGCCCCAGCATTTT
. TRBJ1-2 TRBV7-2 TRBD1 CASSLRGPTGSGYTF TGTGCCAGCAGCTTAAGGGGTCCGACAGGGAGCGGCTACACCTTC
. TRBJ1-1 TRBV4-3 . CASSQDPGAPGTEAFF TGCGCCAGCAGCCAAGATCCGGGGGCCCCTGGAACTGAAGCTTTCTTT
few TRBJ1-1 TRBV6-1 . CASSEWSAGLTTEAFF TGTGCCAGCAGTGAATGGTCGGCAGGGTTGACCACTGAAGCTTTCTTT
. TRBJ2-3 TRBV2 TRBD2 CASRGRADTQYF TGTGCCAGCAGGGGGAGGGCGGATACGCAGTATTTT
. TRBJ2-5 TRBV5-1 . CASSSGGLQETQYF TGCGCCAGCAGTAGCGGAGGACTCCAAGAGACCCAGTACTTC
. TRBJ1-5 TRBV6-1 . CASSERDNQPQHF TGTGCCAGCAGTGAACGGGATAATCAGCCCCAGCATTTT
. TRBJ2-5 TRBV11-2 . CASRSWGEGTQYF TGTGCCAGCAGGTCCTGGGGGGAAGGAACCCAGTACTTC